A single sample is the source of the 11 T cell receptor beta chains below, sequenced in a study of glioma-infiltrating T cells after dendritic cell vaccination. The repertoire was sequenced with immunoSEQ multiplex PCR; TCRdb's copy has only in-frame clones and lacks some. This table has some 70,000 clones, 80% to 85% appearing once. Specimen: blood, collected before dendritic cell vaccination. The receptors originated from a human donor with glioblastoma.

The chain combines TRBV7-9 with TRBJ2-7; a weak D match, TRBD1 (6 bases). CDR3 size: 14 residues. Trimming stripped 1 base from V and 4 bases from J, with 11 bases between. CDR1 is SEHNR and CDR2 is FQNEAQ in the germline V gene (reference sequence). CDR3 amino acids: CASSLGGDIYEQYF. The CDR3 bases are TGTGCCAGCAGCTTAGGTGGGGACATTTACGAGCAGTACTTC.

This clone was recorded once. The chain carries TRBV5-4 and TRBJ2-1, with D perhaps TRBD2 (6 bases). The CDR3 covers 15 residues. V lost 2 bases and J lost 0, with 9 bases in between. Per the germline V gene, CDR1 is SGHNT and CDR2 is YYREEE (reference sequence). The CDR3 DNA is TGTGCCAGCAGCTTTGTGGGGGGCTCCTACAATGAGCAGTTCTTC. Protein: CASSFVGGSYNEQFF.

The chain couples TRBV28 to TRBJ1-2, with a tentative D call TRBD1 (5 bases). The CDR3 is made up of 12 amino acids. Germline V gene sequence: CDR1 MDHEN, CDR2 SYDVKM. The V end lost 5 bases, the J end lost 6 bases, and 10 bases lay between the germline ends. CDR3 loop: CASSMTEHGYTF. In DNA form, the CDR3 reads TGTGCCAGCAGTATGACAGAGCATGGCTACACCTTC.

The chain has TRBV29-1 and TRBJ2-1; 7 bases are shared with TRBD2. Germline trimming cut 3 bases from V and 7 bases from J; bases unmatched to any gene: 12. The CDR3 is 15 amino acids. The germline gives CDR1 SQVTM, CDR2 ANQGSEA. The CDR3 reads CSVEGLPGSDNEQFF. For the CDR3, the DNA is TGCAGCGTTGAGGGACTACCCGGTAGCGATAATGAGCAGTTCTTC.

This rearrangement joins TRBV10-3 to TRBJ2-5; D possibly corresponds to TRBD2 (6 bases). The CDR3 covers 13 residues. Per the germline V gene, CDR1 is ENHRY and CDR2 is SYGVKD. Between the trimmed V and J ends, which lost 5 bases and 1 base, there was a span of 8 bases. CDR3: CAISPGVQETQYF. CDR3 in DNA: TGTGCCATCAGTCCGGGGGTCCAAGAGACCCAGTACTTC.

The chain has TRBV6-6 and TRBJ1-5; 7 bases fit TRBD1. The CDR3 has 16 amino acids. V trimming: 3 bases; J trimming: 5 bases; junction bases outside the gene matches: 10. The germline V gene encodes CDR1 MNHNY and CDR2 SVGAGI (reference sequence). In DNA, the CDR3 is TGTGCCAGCAGTTATTGGGGACAGCGATCCTATCAGCCCCAGCATTTT. It yields the protein CASSYWGQRSYQPQHF.

The rearrangement joins TRBV5-1 to TRBJ1-2, with 9 positions matching TRBD1. Germline V CDR1 and CDR2: SGHRS, YFSETQ. The CDR3 totals 15 residues. V trimming: 4 bases; J trimming: 0 bases; junction bases outside the gene matches: 4. This chain's CDR3 is CASSVGTGTNYGYTF. The CDR3 DNA sequence: TGCGCCAGCAGCGTCGGGACAGGGACTAACTATGGCTACACCTTC. Complete variable domain (other parts from reference TRBV5-1 and TRBJ1-2): KAGVTQTPRYLIKTRGQQVTLSCSPISGHRSVSWYQQTPGQGLQFLFEYFSETQRNKGNFPGRFSGRQFSNSRSEMNVSTLELGDSALYLCASSVGTGTNYGYTFGSGTRLTVV.

The genes are TRBV7-9 and TRBJ1-4, with D possibly matching TRBD1 (5 bases). V dropped 1 base and J dropped 8 bases, with 17 bases sitting between them. Germline lookup yields CDR1 SEHNR and CDR2 FQNEAQ (reference sequence). This CDR3 is built from 16 residues. The CDR3 DNA sequence: TGTGCCAGCAGCTTAGGGGGGGAATCGGTTTGGGAAAAACTGTTTTTT. Translating gives CASSLGGESVWEKLFF.

This clone was found a few times. V usage is TRBV6-6 and J usage is TRBJ2-7; tentatively, D is TRBD2 (5 bases). The V end was cut by 5 bases, the J end by 4 bases, with 18 bases between. CDR1 and CDR2 from the germline V gene are MNHNY and SVGAGI (reference sequence). This CDR3 region has 15 residues. The CDR3 protein is CASSTRVPLIYEQYF. The CDR3 DNA sequence: TGTGCCAGCAGTACTAGGGTCCCCCTTATTTACGAGCAGTACTTC.

This clone occurred once. The chain has TRBV9 and TRBJ1-1; perhaps TRBD1 as D (6 bases). V lost 0 bases and J 6 bases, leaving 9 bases between the germline ends. The CDR3 extends over 13 amino acids. In germline, CDR1 is SGDLS, CDR2 YYNGEE. CDR3 protein: CASSVGTAPEAFF. The CDR3 DNA is TGTGCCAGCAGCGTAGGGACAGCCCCTGAAGCTTTCTTT.

CDR3: CASSLVSVGEAFF. As DNA, the CDR3 is TGTGCCAGCAGCTTAGTATCGGTTGGTGAAGCTTTCTTT. The rearrangement uses TRBV7-2 and TRBJ1-1; no clear D. The CDR3 loop spans 13 amino acids. V shed 1 base and J shed 7 bases, with 10 bases lying between them. Per the germline V gene, CDR1 is SGHTA and CDR2 is FQGNSA.